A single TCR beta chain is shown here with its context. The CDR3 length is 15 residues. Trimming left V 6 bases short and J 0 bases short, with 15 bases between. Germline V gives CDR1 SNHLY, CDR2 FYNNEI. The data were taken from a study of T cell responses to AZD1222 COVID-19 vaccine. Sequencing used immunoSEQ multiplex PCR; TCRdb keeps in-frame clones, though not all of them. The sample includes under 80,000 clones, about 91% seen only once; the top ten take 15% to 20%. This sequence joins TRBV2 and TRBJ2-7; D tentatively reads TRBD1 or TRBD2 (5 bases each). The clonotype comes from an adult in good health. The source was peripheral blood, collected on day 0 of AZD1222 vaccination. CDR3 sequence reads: CASRNGTISSYEQYF. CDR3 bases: TGTGCCAGCAGAAACGGGACCATTAGCTCCTACGAGCAGTACTTC. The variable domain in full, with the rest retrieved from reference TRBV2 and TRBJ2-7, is EPEVTQTPSHQVTQMGQEVILRCVPISNHLYFYWYRQILGQKVEFLVSFYNNEISEKSEIFDDQFSVERPDGSNFTLKIRSTKLEDSAMYFCASRNGTISSYEQYFGPGTRLTVT.